Detailed here is one T cell receptor (beta chain). No antigen is known for it. Described time point: persistent/refractory GD, antithyroid drugs over 5 years with positive TRAb. Scientists built the TCR library using RNA that was extracted from PBMCs. Each of the patients was recruited from an endocrinology department situated in Xi'an, China. The data are from a study of regulatory T cells in long-lasting Graves disease. Sequencing libraries for TCR beta were prepared with iRepertoire HTBI primers and Arm-PCR of CDR3 regions. MiXCR was run by TCRdb on the multiplex PCR reads, yielding one entry per CDR3 protein. The sample consists of fewer than 400,000 distinct CDR3 sequences, 15% to 20% of them appearing once. Overall study results and limits: Persistent disease showed a preference for TRBV28, TRBJ1-2 and TRBJ2-5. Rather than thyroid tissue, only peripheral blood underwent study.

The germline V gene has CDR1 DFQATT and CDR2 SNEGSKA (reference sequence). This CDR3 region has 12 residues. The V end lost 3 bases, the J end lost 4 bases, and 9 bases lay between the germline ends. This specimen consisted of peripheral blood mononuclear cells (PBMCs), obtained when the disease was refractory, from a patient treated with antithyroid drugs. This TCR came from a female donor with Graves disease. The rearrangement joins TRBV20-1 to TRBJ1-2, with D unclear. Here the CDR3 DNA reads TGCAGTGCTAGTTTCCCCCCCTATGGCTACACCTTC. Its translation is CSASFPPYGYTF.